The 22 T cell receptor beta chains given below trace back to one sample, sequenced in a study of cytotoxic CD8 clonotypes in ibrutinib-treated CLL. Generated by immunoSEQ multiplex PCR, the TCRdb table keeps only in-frame clones and is missing some. The sample shows 330,000 or so clones, roughly 71% of them seen only once. The sequences come from PBMCs, collected after 36 months of ibrutinib treatment. The receptors were sampled from a human donor with chronic lymphocytic leukemia.

This clone showed up just a few times. V is TRBV6-5 and J is TRBJ2-2, with TRBD1 matching 7 bases. V lost 6 bases to trimming and J lost 3 bases; unmatched junction nucleotides: 4. CDR3 length: 14 amino acids. The germline V gene encodes CDR1 MNHEY and CDR2 SVGAGI. This CDR3 is CASRRQGYTGELFF. The CDR3 DNA is TGTGCCAGCAGACGACAGGGTTACACCGGGGAGCTGTTTTTT.

This clone was seen more than once but under ten times. The chain recombines TRBV16 with TRBJ2-2; no definite D call. This CDR3 contains 16 residues. CDR1 and CDR2 (germline): KGHSY, FQNENV. The V end was cut by 0 bases, the J end by 0 bases, with 8 bases between. The CDR3 loop reads CASSQSQISNTGELFF. In DNA form, the CDR3 reads TGTGCCAGCAGCCAATCACAGATATCGAACACCGGGGAGCTGTTTTTT.

The sample holds one count of this clone. The chain recombines TRBV5-1 with TRBJ1-4; the D gene is possibly TRBD1 (5 bases). This CDR3 contains 14 residues. Germline V lookup: CDR1 SGHRS, CDR2 YFSETQ. Trimming stripped 4 bases from V and 6 bases from J, with 13 bases between. Here the CDR3 reads CASSPTREDEKLFF. CDR3 DNA: TGCGCCAGCAGCCCCACCAGGGAGGATGAAAAACTGTTTTTT. Variable domain in full (rest from reference TRBV5-1 and TRBJ1-4): KAGVTQTPRYLIKTRGQQVTLSCSPISGHRSVSWYQQTPGQGLQFLFEYFSETQRNKGNFPGRFSGRQFSNSRSEMNVSTLELGDSALYLCASSPTREDEKLFFGSGTQLSVL.

The chain couples TRBV5-4 to TRBJ1-2, with TRBD1 identical over 9 bases. The CDR3 is 15 amino acids. CDR1 and CDR2 (germline): SGHNT, YYREEE (reference sequence). V lost 0 bases, J lost 1 base, and 1 base stayed unmatched. The CDR3 nucleotides read TGTGCCAGCAGCTTGGCGGACAGGGGTAACTATGGCTACACCTTC. This codes for CASSLADRGNYGYTF. Full variable domain (remainder filled in from reference TRBV5-4 and TRBJ1-2): ETGVTQSPTHLIKTRGQQVTLRCSSQSGHNTVSWYQQALGQGPQFIFQYYREEENGRGNFPPRFSGLQFPNYSSELNVNALELDDSALYLCASSLADRGNYGYTFGSGTRLTVV.

The V call is TRBV4-1, the J call TRBJ2-7; 10 bases line up with TRBD1. The CDR3 extends over 14 amino acids. V was clipped by 4 bases and J by 6 bases; unmatched bases: 6. Germline CDR1 is MGHRA and CDR2 is YSYEKL. DNA for the CDR3: TGCGCCAGCAGCCCCGGGACAGGGGATTCCGAGCAGTACTTC. Amino acid sequence: CASSPGTGDSEQYF.

This clone was seen only a few times. The chain uses TRBV5-1 and TRBJ2-7, with D perhaps matching TRBD1 (5 bases). CDR3 length: 15 residues. The V end lost 0 bases, the J end lost 5 bases, and 15 bases lay between the germline ends. Germline CDR1 is SGHRS and CDR2 is YFSETQ. CDR3 loop: CASSLEAGLIHEQYF. The CDR3 DNA reads as TGCGCCAGCAGCTTGGAAGCAGGGTTGATACACGAGCAGTACTTC.

This chain connects TRBV27 to TRBJ2-7; D unclear. Trimming stripped 3 bases from V and 2 bases from J, with 8 bases between. The germline gives CDR1 MNHEY, CDR2 SMNVEV (reference sequence). This CDR3 spans 13 amino acids. The CDR3 DNA sequence: TGTGCCAGCAGTTTCGCCGGAACCTACGAGCAGTACTTC. Protein: CASSFAGTYEQYF.

This chain connects TRBV28 to TRBJ1-2; D perhaps matches TRBD1 (5 bases). CDR3 length equals 14 residues. Germline V gene data show CDR1 as MDHEN and CDR2 as SYDVKM. V was pared by 6 bases and J by 7 bases, with 18 bases between. CDR3 sequence reads: CASSQPGQARGYTF. In DNA, the CDR3 is TGTGCCAGCAGCCAACCGGGGCAGGCCCGTGGCTACACCTTC.

The chain uses TRBV7-2 and TRBJ2-1; a possible D gene is TRBD2 (6 bases). Trimming cost V 2 bases and J 8 bases, with 13 bases left between them. Germline V gene data show CDR1 as SGHTA and CDR2 as FQGNSA. The CDR3 is 14 amino acids. The CDR3 DNA follows: TGTGCCAGCAGCTTAAATGGGCGCGGGGATGAGCAGTTCTTC. Its translation is CASSLNGRGDEQFF.

The genes are TRBV5-1 and TRBJ2-5; no clear D gene. Germline V CDR1 and CDR2: SGHRS, YFSETQ. The CDR3 loop spans 12 amino acids. Between the trimmed V and J ends, which lost 4 bases and 5 bases, there was a span of 9 bases. CDR3 residues: CASSPSGETQYF. In nucleotides, the CDR3 is TGCGCCAGCAGCCCCTCTGGTGAGACCCAGTACTTC.

The chain combines TRBV4-1 with TRBJ2-5, with 10 bases that match TRBD2. The CDR3 loop spans 21 amino acids. Germline V lookup: CDR1 MGHRA, CDR2 YSYEKL. V gave up 1 base and J gave up 5 bases; unmatched junction bases: 22. CDR3 nucleotide sequence: TGCGCCAGCAGCCAAGTTAAGGGGGGACTAGCGATCACTCAGGGAAGGGAGACCCAGTACTTC. Translation gives CASSQVKGGLAITQGRETQYF.

The chain has TRBV11-2 and TRBJ1-1; TRBD1 might be the D (5 bases). Trimming removed 0 bases at V and 1 base at J, with 18 bases between. Germline CDR1 SGHAT, CDR2 FQNNGV. This CDR3 contains 18 residues. CDR3 coding DNA: TGTGCCAGCAGCTTAGATTGGGGGAGCCCGCATTGGAACACTGAAGCTTTCTTT. Translating it yields CASSLDWGSPHWNTEAFF.

This clone was recorded a few times. In nucleotides, the CDR3 is TGTGCCAGCAGAGAGGGACTAGGTAACGAGCAGTACTTC. It yields the protein CASREGLGNEQYF. The rearrangement links TRBV2 to TRBJ2-7, with TRBD2 matching over 8 bases. This CDR3 is built from 13 residues. Unmatched junction bases numbered 6, after V lost 6 bases and J lost 5 bases. Germline CDR1 is SNHLY and CDR2 is FYNNEI.

The genes are TRBV7-3 and TRBJ1-1; D is perhaps TRBD1 (6 bases). The CDR3 totals 14 residues. Germline V gives CDR1 SGHTA, CDR2 FQGTGA. V dropped 0 bases and J dropped 5 bases, with 10 bases sitting between them. CDR3 loop: CASSLTGALTEAFF. Written as DNA, the CDR3 is TGTGCCAGCAGCTTAACGGGGGCCCTGACTGAAGCTTTCTTT.

The J gene is TRBJ2-1, the V gene TRBV28; 13 positions match TRBD2. Germline assignment: CDR1 MDHEN and CDR2 SYDVKM. The trim removed 4 bases at V and 4 bases at J, leaving 7 bases unmatched. The CDR3 is 17 residues long. The CDR3 region is CASSSPGTSGVYNEQFF. The CDR3 DNA sequence: TGTGCCAGCAGTTCACCCGGGACTAGCGGGGTTTACAATGAGCAGTTCTTC.

This clone was observed a few times. The chain is built from TRBV11-3 and TRBJ2-2; D ambiguous. Trimming stripped 1 base from V and 0 bases from J, with 3 bases between. The CDR3 consists of 14 residues. Germline V lookup: CDR1 SGHNT, CDR2 YENEEA. CDR3 protein: CASSLGPNTGELFF. In nucleotides, the CDR3 is TGTGCCAGCAGCTTAGGCCCGAACACCGGGGAGCTGTTTTTT.

The sample holds a few counts of this clone. The chain is built from TRBV29-1 and TRBJ2-2; 8 bases line up with TRBD2. The CDR3 is 14 residues long. Trimming cost V 7 bases and J 6 bases; bases outside gene matches: 10. Germline V lookup: CDR1 SQVTM, CDR2 ANQGSEA. CDR3 sequence (DNA): TGCAGCGCCGCCGGGACTAGTTCCGCCGGGGAGCTGTTTTTT. Encoded protein: CSAAGTSSAGELFF.

Comment on this clone: Other DNA sequences in this specimen translate into the identical CDR3. V and J are TRBV9 and TRBJ1-1; D is unresolved. Looked up from germline, CDR1 is SGDLS and CDR2 is YYNGEE. This CDR3 region has 14 residues. Trimming took off 2 bases at V and 0 bases at J, with 8 bases between the two ends. Here the CDR3 DNA reads TGTGCCAGCAGCGTGAAGGGCGTGAACACTGAAGCTTTCTTT. It translates to CASSVKGVNTEAFF.

In its sample, this clone was seen a few times. V and J are TRBV27 and TRBJ1-6, with D possibly being TRBD1 (6 bases). CDR1 MNHEY and CDR2 SMNVEV come from the germline V gene (reference sequence). V dropped 3 bases and J dropped 10 bases, with 10 bases sitting between them. The CDR3 runs to 13 residues. CDR3 DNA sequence: TGTGCCAGCAGTTTCCAGGGGCGGTCACCCCTCCACTTT. Its translation is CASSFQGRSPLHF.

The table lists this clone with a few counts. The chain is built from TRBV12-5 and TRBJ1-2; unclear D gene. The CDR3 loop spans 11 amino acids. V was pared by 6 bases and J by 5 bases, with 7 bases between. Germline CDR1 and CDR2: LGHNT and FRNRAP. The CDR3 loop reads CASGPSYGYTF. In DNA form, the CDR3 reads TGTGCTAGTGGGCCGTCTTATGGCTACACCTTC.

This sequence joins TRBV2 and TRBJ1-5; the D is unclear. Trimming removed 6 bases from V and 3 bases from J, with 9 bases in between. This CDR3 spans 13 amino acids. Looked up from germline, CDR1 is SNHLY and CDR2 is FYNNEI. The CDR3 is CASRRVYNQPQHF. In DNA form, the CDR3 reads TGTGCCAGCAGAAGGGTTTACAATCAGCCCCAGCATTTT.

The rearrangement links TRBV11-3 to TRBJ2-2; possibly TRBD1 or TRBD2 for D (5 bases each). V lost 3 bases and J 1 base, leaving 6 bases between the germline ends. The CDR3 extends over 14 amino acids. Germline V CDR1 and CDR2: SGHNT, YENEEA. The CDR3 DNA is TGTGCCAGCAGCTTTGGGGGGAACACCGGGGAGCTGTTTTTT. Residues: CASSFGGNTGELFF.